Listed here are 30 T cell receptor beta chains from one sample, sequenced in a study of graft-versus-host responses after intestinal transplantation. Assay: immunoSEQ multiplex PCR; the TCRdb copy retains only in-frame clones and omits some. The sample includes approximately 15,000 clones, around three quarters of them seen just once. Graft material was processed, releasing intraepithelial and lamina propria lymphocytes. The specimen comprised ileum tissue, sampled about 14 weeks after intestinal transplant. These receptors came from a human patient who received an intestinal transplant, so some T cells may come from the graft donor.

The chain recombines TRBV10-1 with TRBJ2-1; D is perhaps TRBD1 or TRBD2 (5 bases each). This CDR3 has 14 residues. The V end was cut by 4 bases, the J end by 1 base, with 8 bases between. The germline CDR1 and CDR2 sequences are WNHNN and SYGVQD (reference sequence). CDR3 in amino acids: CASSAGLSYNEQFF. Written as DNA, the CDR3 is TGCGCCAGCAGTGCGGGGCTTTCCTACAATGAGCAGTTCTTC.

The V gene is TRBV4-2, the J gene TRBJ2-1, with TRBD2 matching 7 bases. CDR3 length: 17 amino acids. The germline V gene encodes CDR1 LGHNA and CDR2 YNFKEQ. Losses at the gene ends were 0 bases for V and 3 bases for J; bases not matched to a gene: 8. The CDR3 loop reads CASSQEGGRGVYNEQFF. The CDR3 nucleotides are TGTGCCAGCAGCCAAGAGGGCGGGAGAGGAGTCTACAATGAGCAGTTCTTC.

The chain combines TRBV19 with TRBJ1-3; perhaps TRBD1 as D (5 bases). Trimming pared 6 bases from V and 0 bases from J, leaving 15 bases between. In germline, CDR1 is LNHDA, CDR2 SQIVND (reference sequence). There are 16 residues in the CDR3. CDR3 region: CASRGPTPISGNTIYF. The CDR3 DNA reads TGTGCCAGTAGGGGACCGACCCCAATCTCTGGAAACACCATATATTTT. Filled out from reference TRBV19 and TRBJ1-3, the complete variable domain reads DGGITQSPKYLFRKEGQNVTLSCEQNLNHDAMYWYRQDPGQGLRLIYYSQIVNDFQKGDIAEGYSVSREKKESFPLTVTSAQKNPTAFYLCASRGPTPISGNTIYFGEGSWLTVV.

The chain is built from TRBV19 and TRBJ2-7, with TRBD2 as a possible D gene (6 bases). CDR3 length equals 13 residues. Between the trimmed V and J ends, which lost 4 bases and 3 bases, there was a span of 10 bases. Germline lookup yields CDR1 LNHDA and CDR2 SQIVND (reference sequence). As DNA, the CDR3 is TGTGCCAGTAGTACCGGAGGGAGCTACGAGCAGTACTTC. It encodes CASSTGGSYEQYF.

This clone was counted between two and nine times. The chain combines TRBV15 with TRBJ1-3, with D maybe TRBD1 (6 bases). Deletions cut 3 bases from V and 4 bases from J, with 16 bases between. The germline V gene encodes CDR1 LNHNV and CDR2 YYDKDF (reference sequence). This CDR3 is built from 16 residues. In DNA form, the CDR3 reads TGTGCCACCAGCAGTAGGGGGGGACTCCGGGGAAACACCATATATTTT. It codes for CATSSRGGLRGNTIYF.

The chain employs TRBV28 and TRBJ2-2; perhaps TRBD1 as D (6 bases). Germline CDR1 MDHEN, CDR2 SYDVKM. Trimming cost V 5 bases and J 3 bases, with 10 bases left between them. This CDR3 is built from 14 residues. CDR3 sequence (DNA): TGTGCCAGCAGTACTCCAGGGGACACCGGGGAGCTGTTTTTT. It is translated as CASSTPGDTGELFF.

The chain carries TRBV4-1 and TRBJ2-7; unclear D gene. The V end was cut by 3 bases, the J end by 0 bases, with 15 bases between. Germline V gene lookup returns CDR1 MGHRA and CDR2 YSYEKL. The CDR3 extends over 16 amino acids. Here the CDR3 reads CASSQVVVVSSYEQYF. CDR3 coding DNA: TGCGCCAGCAGCCAGGTCGTGGTGGTGTCCTCCTACGAGCAGTACTTC.

The DNA of the CDR3 is TGTGCCACCCGAAAAAGGTTTCTGGATGGCTACACCTTC. Protein product: CATRKRFLDGYTF. The chain couples TRBV2 to TRBJ1-2, with no clear D. The CDR3 is made up of 13 amino acids. Trimming took 10 bases from V and 6 from J, leaving 18 bases between them. Germline CDR1 is SNHLY and CDR2 is FYNNEI.

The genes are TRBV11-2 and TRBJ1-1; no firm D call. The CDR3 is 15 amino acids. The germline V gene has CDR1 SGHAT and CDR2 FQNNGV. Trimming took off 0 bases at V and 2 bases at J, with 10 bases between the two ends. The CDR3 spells CASSLDRSRNTEAFF. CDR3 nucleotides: TGTGCCAGCAGCTTAGATCGATCCCGAAACACTGAAGCTTTCTTT.

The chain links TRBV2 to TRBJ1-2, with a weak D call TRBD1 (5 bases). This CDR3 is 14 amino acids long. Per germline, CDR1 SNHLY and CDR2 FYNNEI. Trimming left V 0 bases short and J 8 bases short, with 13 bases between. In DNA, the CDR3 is TGTGCCAGCAGTGAAGCAAGACAAGGGGTAGGCTACACCTTC. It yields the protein CASSEARQGVGYTF.

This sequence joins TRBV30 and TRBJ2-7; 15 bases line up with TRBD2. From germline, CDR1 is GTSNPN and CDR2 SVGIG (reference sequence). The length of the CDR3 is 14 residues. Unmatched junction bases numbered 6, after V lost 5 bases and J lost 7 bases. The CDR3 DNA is TGTGCCTGGGGACTAGCGGGAGGGCCTTGGGAGCAGTACTTC. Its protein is CAWGLAGGPWEQYF.

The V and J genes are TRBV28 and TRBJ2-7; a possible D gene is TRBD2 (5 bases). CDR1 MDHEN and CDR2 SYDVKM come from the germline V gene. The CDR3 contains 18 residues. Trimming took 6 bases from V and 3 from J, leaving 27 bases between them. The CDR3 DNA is TGTGCCAGCAGCAATAACAGCGGACCAGCCTGGTGGATCTACGAGCAGTACTTC. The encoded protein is CASSNNSGPAWWIYEQYF. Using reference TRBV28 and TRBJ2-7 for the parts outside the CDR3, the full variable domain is DVKVTQSSRYLVKRTGEKVFLECVQDMDHENMFWYRQDPGLGLRLIYFSYDVKMKEKGDIPEGYSVSREKKERFSLILESASTNQTSMYLCASSNNSGPAWWIYEQYFGPGTRLTVT.

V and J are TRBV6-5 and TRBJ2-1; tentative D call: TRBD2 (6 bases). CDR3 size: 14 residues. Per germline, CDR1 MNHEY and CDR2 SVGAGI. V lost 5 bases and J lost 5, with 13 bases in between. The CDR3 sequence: CASSPLARDNEQFF. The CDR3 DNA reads TGTGCCAGCAGTCCCCTAGCGCGGGACAATGAGCAGTTCTTC.

CDR3 loop: CAWSVHENPSTDTQYF. In nucleotides, the CDR3 is TGTGCCTGGAGTGTACATGAGAACCCCAGCACAGATACGCAGTATTTT. This rearrangement joins TRBV30 to TRBJ2-3, with D unclear. This CDR3 region has 16 residues. With 0 bases removed from V and 0 bases from J, the gap between germline ends came to 13 bases. Looked up from germline, CDR1 is GTSNPN and CDR2 is SVGIG (reference sequence).

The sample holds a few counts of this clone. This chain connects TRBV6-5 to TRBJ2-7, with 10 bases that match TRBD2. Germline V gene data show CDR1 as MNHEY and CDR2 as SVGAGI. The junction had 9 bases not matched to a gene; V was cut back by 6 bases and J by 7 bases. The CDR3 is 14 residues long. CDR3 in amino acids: CASSLAGGPREQYF. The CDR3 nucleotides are TGTGCCAGCAGCTTAGCGGGGGGCCCTCGGGAGCAGTACTTC.

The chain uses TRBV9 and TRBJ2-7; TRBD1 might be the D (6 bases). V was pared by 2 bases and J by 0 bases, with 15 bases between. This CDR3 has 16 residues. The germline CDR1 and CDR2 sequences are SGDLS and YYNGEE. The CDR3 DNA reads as TGTGCCAGCAGCGTGGGGGCGATAAGAAGCTCCTACGAGCAGTACTTC. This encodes CASSVGAIRSSYEQYF.

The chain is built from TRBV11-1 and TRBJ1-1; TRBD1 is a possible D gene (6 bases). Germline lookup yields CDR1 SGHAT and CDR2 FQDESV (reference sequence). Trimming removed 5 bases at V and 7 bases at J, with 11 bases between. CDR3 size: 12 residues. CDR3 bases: TGTGCCAGCAGCCCACAGGGAATTGAAGCTTTCTTT. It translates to CASSPQGIEAFF. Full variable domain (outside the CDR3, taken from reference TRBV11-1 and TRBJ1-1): EAEVAQSPRYKITEKSQAVAFWCDPISGHATLYWYRQILGQGPELLVQFQDESVVDDSQLPKDRFSAERLKGVDSTLKIQPAELGDSAMYLCASSPQGIEAFFGQGTRLTVV.

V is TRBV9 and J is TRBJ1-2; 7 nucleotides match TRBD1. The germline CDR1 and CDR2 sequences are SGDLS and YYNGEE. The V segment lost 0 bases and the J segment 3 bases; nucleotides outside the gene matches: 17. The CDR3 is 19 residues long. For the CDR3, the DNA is TGTGCCAGCAGCGTAGCTCGGGTGGCAGGGGCAGGGGGTGACTATGGCTACACCTTC. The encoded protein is CASSVARVAGAGGDYGYTF.

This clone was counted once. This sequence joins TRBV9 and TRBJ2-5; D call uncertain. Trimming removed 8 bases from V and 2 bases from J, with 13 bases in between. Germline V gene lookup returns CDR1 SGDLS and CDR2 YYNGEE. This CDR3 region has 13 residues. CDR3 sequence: CASARVGQETQYF. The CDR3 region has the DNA TGTGCCAGTGCTCGCGTGGGACAAGAGACCCAGTACTTC.

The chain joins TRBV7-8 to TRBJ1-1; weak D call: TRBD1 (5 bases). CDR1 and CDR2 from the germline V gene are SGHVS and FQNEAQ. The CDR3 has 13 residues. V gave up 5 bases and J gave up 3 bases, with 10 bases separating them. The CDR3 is CASSQGLYTEAFF. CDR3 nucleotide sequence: TGTGCCAGCAGCCAGGGCCTATACACTGAAGCTTTCTTT.

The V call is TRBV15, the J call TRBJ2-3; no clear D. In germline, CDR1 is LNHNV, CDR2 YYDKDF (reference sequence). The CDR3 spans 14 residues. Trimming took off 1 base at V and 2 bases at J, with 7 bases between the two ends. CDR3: CATSRVLPTDTQYF. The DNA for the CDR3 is TGTGCCACCAGCAGAGTATTGCCCACAGATACGCAGTATTTT. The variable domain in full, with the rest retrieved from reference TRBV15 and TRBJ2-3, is DAMVIQNPRYQVTQFGKPVTLSCSQTLNHNVMYWYQQKSSQAPKLLFHYYDKDFNNEADTPDNFQSRRPNTSFCFLDIRSPGLGDTAMYLCATSRVLPTDTQYFGPGTRLTVL.

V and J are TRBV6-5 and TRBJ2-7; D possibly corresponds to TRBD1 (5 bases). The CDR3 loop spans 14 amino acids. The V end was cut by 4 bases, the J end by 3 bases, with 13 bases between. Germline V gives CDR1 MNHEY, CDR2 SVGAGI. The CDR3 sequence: CASSFSDNYYEQYF. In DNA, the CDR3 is TGTGCCAGCAGTTTCTCGGACAACTACTACGAGCAGTACTTC.

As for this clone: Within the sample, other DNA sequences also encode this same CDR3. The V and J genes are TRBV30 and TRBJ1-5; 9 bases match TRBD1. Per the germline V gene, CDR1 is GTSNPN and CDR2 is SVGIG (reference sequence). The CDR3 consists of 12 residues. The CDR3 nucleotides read TGTGCTGCCGGACAGGGGAATCAGCCCCAGCATTTT. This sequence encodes CAAGQGNQPQHF.

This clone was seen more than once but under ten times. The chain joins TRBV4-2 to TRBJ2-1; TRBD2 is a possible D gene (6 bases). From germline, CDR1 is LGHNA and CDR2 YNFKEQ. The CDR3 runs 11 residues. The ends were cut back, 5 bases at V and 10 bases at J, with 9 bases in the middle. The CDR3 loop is CASSLGGEQFF. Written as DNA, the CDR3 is TGTGCCAGCAGCTTAGGAGGGGAGCAGTTCTTC.

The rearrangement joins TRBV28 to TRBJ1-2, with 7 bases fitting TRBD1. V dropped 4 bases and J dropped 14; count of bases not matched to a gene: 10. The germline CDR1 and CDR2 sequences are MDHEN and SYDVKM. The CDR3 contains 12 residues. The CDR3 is CASSSDRELETF. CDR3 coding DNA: TGTGCCAGCAGTTCCGACAGGGAACTGGAGACCTTC.

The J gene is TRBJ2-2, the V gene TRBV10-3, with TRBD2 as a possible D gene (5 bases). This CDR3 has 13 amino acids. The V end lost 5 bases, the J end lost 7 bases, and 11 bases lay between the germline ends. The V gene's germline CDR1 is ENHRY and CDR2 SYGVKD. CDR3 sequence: CAISLARGGELFF. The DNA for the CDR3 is TGTGCCATCAGTCTGGCTCGGGGCGGGGAGCTGTTTTTT.

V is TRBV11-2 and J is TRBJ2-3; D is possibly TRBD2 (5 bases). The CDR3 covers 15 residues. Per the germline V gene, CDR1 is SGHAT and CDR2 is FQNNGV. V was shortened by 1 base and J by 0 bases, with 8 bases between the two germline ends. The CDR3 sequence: CASSLADFSTDTQYF. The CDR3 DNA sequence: TGTGCCAGCAGCTTAGCGGACTTTAGCACAGATACGCAGTATTTT.

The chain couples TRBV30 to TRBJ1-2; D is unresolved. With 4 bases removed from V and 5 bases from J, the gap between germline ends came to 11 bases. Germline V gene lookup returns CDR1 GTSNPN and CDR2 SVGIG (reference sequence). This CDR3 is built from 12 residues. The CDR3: CAWNSDFYGYTF. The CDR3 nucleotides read TGTGCCTGGAACAGCGACTTTTATGGCTACACCTTC.

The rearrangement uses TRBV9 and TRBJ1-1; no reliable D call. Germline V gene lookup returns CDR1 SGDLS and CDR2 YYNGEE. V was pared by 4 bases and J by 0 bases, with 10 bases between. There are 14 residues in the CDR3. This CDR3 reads CASSPWTLNTEAFF. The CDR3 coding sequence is TGTGCCAGCAGCCCTTGGACTTTGAACACTGAAGCTTTCTTT.

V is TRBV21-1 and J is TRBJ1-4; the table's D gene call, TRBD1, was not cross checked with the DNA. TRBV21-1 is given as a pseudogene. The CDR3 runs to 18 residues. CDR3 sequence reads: CASSLETTGEATNEKLFF. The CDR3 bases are TGTGCCAGCAGCCTAGAGACGACAGGGGAAGCAACTAATGAAAAACTGTTTTTT.